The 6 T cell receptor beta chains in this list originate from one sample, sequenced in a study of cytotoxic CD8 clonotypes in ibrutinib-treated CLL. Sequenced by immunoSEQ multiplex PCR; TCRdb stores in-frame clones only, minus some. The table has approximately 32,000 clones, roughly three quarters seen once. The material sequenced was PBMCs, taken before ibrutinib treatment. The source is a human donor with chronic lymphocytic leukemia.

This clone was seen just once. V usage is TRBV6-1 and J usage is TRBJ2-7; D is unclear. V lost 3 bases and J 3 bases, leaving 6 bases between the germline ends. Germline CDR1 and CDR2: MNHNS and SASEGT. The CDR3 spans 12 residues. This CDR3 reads CASSDYYYEQYF. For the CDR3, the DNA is TGTGCCAGCAGTGATTACTACTACGAGCAGTACTTC.

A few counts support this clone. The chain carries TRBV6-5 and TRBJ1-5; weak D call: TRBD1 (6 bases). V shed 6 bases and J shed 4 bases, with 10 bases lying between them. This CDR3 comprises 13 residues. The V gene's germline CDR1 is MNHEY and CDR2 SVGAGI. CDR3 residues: CASRGGLNQPQHF. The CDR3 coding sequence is TGTGCCAGCAGGGGGGGGCTTAATCAGCCCCAGCATTTT.

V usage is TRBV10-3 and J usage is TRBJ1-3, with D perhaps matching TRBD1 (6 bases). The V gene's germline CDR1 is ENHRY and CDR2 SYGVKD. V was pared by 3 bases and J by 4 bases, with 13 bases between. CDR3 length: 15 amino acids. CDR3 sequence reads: CAISDTRGPGNTIYF. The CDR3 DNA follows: TGTGCCATCAGTGACACCCGGGGGCCAGGAAACACCATATATTTT.

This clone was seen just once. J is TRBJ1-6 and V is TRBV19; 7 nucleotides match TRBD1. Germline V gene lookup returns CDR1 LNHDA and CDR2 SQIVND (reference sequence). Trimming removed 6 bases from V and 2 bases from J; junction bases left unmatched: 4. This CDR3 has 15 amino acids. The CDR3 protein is CASSRGTAYNSPLHF. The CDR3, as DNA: TGTGCCAGTAGCCGTGGGACAGCCTATAATTCACCCCTCCACTTT.

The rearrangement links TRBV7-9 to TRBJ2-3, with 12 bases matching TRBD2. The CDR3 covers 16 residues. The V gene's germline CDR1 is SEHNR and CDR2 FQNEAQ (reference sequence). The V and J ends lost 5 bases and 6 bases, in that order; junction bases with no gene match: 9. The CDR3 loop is CASSTGTSGLSDTQYF. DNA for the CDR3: TGTGCCAGCAGCACGGGGACTAGCGGGCTCTCGGATACGCAGTATTTT.

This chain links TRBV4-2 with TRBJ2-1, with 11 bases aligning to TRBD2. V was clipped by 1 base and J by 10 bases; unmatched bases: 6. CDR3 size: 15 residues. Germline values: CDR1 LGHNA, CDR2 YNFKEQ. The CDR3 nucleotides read TGTGCCAGCAGCCAAGGACTAGCGGGGTACAGGGAGCAGTTCTTC. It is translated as CASSQGLAGYREQFF.